This TCR beta chain was sequenced for a study of T cells after yellow fever vaccination. For the study at large: Fractions of low cell number were prepared using SMART-Seq v4 Ultra Low Input.

Germline V gene lookup returns CDR1 SQVTM and CDR2 ANQGSEA. The CDR3 contains 13 residues. V lost 3 bases, J lost 4 bases, and 4 bases stayed unmatched. A process of 5'RACE template switching, which added a universal primer site and UMIs, was used to make TCR cDNA. One entry per CDR3 protein, called by TCRdb with MiXCR from the 5' RACE reads. The sample consists of some 150,000 distinct CDR3 sequences, 9.5% to 12% of them appearing once. This clonotype has more than one count but fewer than ten. The sample consisted of CD8+ T cells sorted from PBMCs, taken 15 days after the yellow fever booster vaccination. This rearrangement joins TRBV29-1 to TRBJ2-5, with 8 positions matching TRBD2. This sequence originates from a man between 18 and 29 years old who received the YFV17D yellow fever vaccine. This CDR3 reads CSVDSGGSETQYF. The CDR3 DNA sequence: TGCAGCGTTGATTCGGGAGGGTCAGAGACCCAGTACTTC.